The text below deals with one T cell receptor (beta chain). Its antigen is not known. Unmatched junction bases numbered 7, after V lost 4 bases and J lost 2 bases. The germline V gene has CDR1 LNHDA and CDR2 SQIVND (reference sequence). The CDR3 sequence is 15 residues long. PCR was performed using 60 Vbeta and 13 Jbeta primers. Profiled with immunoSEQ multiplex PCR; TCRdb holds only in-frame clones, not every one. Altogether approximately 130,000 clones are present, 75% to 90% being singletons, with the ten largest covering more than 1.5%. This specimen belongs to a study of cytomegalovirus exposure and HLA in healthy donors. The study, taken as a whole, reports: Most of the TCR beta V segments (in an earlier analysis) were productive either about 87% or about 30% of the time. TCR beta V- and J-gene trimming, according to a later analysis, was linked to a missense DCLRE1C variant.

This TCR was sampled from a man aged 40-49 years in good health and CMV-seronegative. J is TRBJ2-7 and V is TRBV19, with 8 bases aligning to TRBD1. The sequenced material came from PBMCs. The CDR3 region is CASSKDRAIPYEQYF. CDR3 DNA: TGTGCCAGTAGTAAGGACAGGGCGATACCCTACGAGCAGTACTTC.